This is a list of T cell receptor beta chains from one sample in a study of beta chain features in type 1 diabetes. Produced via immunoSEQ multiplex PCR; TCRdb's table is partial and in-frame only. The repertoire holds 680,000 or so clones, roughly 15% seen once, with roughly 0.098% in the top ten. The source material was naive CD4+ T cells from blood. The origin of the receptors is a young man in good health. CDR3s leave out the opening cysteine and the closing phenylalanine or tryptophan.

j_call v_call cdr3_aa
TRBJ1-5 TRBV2 ASSLARGQSQPQH
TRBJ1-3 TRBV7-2 ATRRLGAGNTIY
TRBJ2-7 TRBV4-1 ASSHPRGGAESSYEQY
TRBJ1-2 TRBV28 ASSRYGYT
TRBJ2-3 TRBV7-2 ASSFGTDTQY
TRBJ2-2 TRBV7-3 ASSPRDRGTGELF
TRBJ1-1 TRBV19 ASTTRGPGIEAF
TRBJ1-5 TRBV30 ASSISNQPQH
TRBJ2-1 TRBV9 ASTGPNGNEQF
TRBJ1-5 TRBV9 ASSVDYGTGPQH
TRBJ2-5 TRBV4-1 ASSQVGLVTETQY
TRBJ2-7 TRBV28 ASRPRDRVVEQY
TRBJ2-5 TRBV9 ASARAGAPETQY
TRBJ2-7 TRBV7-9 ASSLWGGRASEQY
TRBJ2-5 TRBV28 ASSSGILETQY
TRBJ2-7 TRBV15 ATRLAGTYEQY
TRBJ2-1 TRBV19 ASRKIAGGGEQF
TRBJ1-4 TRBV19 ASTAGHKNEKLF
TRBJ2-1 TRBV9 ASSLGTSGGNEQF
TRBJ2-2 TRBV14 ASSQERWLRGAGELF
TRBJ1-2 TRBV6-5 ASRTEQGGYGYT
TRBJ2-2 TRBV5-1 ASSRVITGELF
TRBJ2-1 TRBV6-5 ASSYSSLNEQF
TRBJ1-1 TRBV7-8 ASRLRRITEAF
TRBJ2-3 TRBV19 ASRTGLAGADTQY
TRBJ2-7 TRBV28 ASSRRLAHYSYEQY
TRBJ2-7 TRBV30 AWSVTAANPYEQY
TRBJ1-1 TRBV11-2 ASSPPDGGRTEAF
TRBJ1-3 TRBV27 ASRPFQGGNTIY
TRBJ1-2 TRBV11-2 ASSLRAGRAGYT
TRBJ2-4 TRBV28 ASTDRGDNIQY
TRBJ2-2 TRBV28 ASSPTLSPSGGARELF
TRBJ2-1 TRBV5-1 ASSQGSAIANEQF
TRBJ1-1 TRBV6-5 ASTAGGLMDTEAF
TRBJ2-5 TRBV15 ATSRSGTGQETQY
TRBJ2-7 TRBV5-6 ASSRDGEQY
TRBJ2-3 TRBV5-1 ASSSGLARPDTQY